Presented here are 30 T cell receptor beta chains from one specimen sequenced in a study of early T cells in non-severe SARS-CoV-2 infection. From the 5' RACE reads, TCRdb called clonotypes with MiXCR, one entry per CDR3 protein. The data show approximately 40,000 distinct CDR3 sequences, with around 6.1% seen just once and less than 25% held by the top ten. Material: whole blood, obtained at baseline. The receptors originated from an adult who was a healthcare worker with PCR-confirmed SARS-CoV-2 infection or an uninfected control (not recorded which).

There are a few counts of this clonotype. This sequence joins TRBV12-3 or TRBV12-4 and TRBJ2-7; perhaps TRBD2 as D (5 bases). The CDR3 length is 15 residues. The V gene lost 4 bases and the J gene lost 0 bases, with 13 bases spanning the gap. The CDR3, as DNA: TGTGCCAGCAGTTCAAGGACTTATAGCTCCTACGAGCAGTACTTC. This gives the protein CASSSRTYSSYEQYF.

This clonotype occurred many times. J is TRBJ2-3 and V is TRBV11-2; D might be TRBD2 (5 bases). Germline V gene data show CDR1 as SGHAT and CDR2 as FQNNGV. Trimming left V 1 base short and J 0 bases short, with 11 bases between. The CDR3 has 16 amino acids. The CDR3 DNA reads as TGTGCCAGCAGCTTAGCAGCGGTCGATAGCACAGATACGCAGTATTTT. Translation: CASSLAAVDSTDTQYF.

This clonotype has ten or more counts. This chain connects TRBV6-1 to TRBJ2-5, with D perhaps matching TRBD1 or TRBD2 (6 bases each). V lost 8 bases and J lost 5, with 18 bases in between. Germline V gene data show CDR1 as MNHNS and CDR2 as SASEGT. The CDR3 has 14 residues. CDR3 nucleotide sequence: TGTGCCAGCGGAGGAGGGTTTGACAGGGAGACCCAGTACTTC. Its translation: CASGGGFDRETQYF.

This clonotype has only a few counts. This chain links TRBV6-5 with TRBJ1-5; 8 bases are shared with TRBD1. This CDR3 comprises 15 residues. V was pared by 6 bases and J by 6 bases, with 10 bases of the junction left unmatched. Germline V gene sequence: CDR1 MNHEY, CDR2 SVGAGI. The CDR3 is CASSQVTGEFQPQHF. The CDR3 DNA follows: TGTGCCAGCAGCCAGGTGACAGGGGAATTTCAGCCCCAGCATTTT.

There are a few counts of this clonotype. The V and J genes are TRBV6-2 or TRBV6-3 and TRBJ1-6; D uncertain. Trimming cost V 4 bases and J 14 bases, with 12 bases left between them. This CDR3 has 12 amino acids. CDR1 MNHEY and CDR2 SVGEGT come from the germline V gene. CDR3 loop: CASSSWTSALHF. The CDR3 nucleotides are TGTGCCAGCAGTTCCTGGACCTCCGCCCTCCACTTT.

This clonotype was seen a few times. CDR3 in amino acids: CASSPPGHNEKLFF. In nucleotides, the CDR3 is TGTGCCAGTAGCCCTCCGGGACACAATGAAAAACTGTTTTTT. This rearrangement joins TRBV19 to TRBJ1-4, with a tentative D call TRBD1 (6 bases). V was cut by 6 bases and J by 5 bases, with 13 bases left in between. Germline V gives CDR1 LNHDA, CDR2 SQIVND (reference sequence). CDR3 length equals 14 residues.

At least ten counts were recorded for this clonotype. The chain is built from TRBV5-1 and TRBJ2-3, with TRBD2 matching 11 bases. The CDR3 length is 14 residues. The V gene's germline CDR1 is SGHRS and CDR2 YFSETQ. V gave up 5 bases and J gave up 5 bases; unmatched junction bases: 4. CDR3 sequence (DNA): TGCGCCAGCAGACTAGCGGGAGCCAAAGATACGCAGTATTTT. Encoded protein: CASRLAGAKDTQYF.

Ten or more counts support this clonotype. V usage is TRBV20-1 and J usage is TRBJ2-7; D gene unclear. The CDR3 covers 12 residues. In germline, CDR1 is DFQATT, CDR2 SNEGSKA (reference sequence). Trimming cost V 3 bases and J 4 bases, with 10 bases left between them. The CDR3: CSARLVTYEQYF. The CDR3 nucleotides read TGCAGTGCTAGGCTAGTGACTTACGAGCAGTACTTC.

There are many counts of this clonotype. The chain recombines TRBV7-6 with TRBJ2-1, with D tentatively TRBD1 (5 bases). The germline CDR1 and CDR2 sequences are SGHVS and FNYEAQ. This CDR3 has 13 residues. Trimming left V 6 bases short and J 10 bases short, with 16 bases between. In DNA, the CDR3 is TGTGCCAGCAGTATTGACAGCGCGAACGAGCAGTTCTTC. Translating gives CASSIDSANEQFF.

J is TRBJ2-5 and V is TRBV29-1; D uncertain. Trimming left V 1 base short and J 5 bases short, with 5 bases between. The germline V gene has CDR1 SQVTM and CDR2 ANQGSEA. This CDR3 spans 11 amino acids. The CDR3 reads CSVEVGETQYF. In DNA form, the CDR3 reads TGCAGCGTTGAAGTCGGGGAGACCCAGTACTTC. Full variable domain (outside the CDR3, taken from reference TRBV29-1 and TRBJ2-5): SAVISQKPSRDICQRGTSLTIQCQVDSQVTMMFWYRQQPGQSLTLIATANQGSEATYESGFVIDKFPISRPNLTFSTLTVSNMSPEDSSIYLCSVEVGETQYFGPGTRLLVL.

This chain connects TRBV6-5 to TRBJ1-1; possibly TRBD1 for D (6 bases). The CDR3 runs 14 residues. CDR1 MNHEY and CDR2 SVGAGI come from the germline V gene. Trimming removed 8 bases at V and 1 base at J, with 14 bases between. CDR3 sequence: CASGNPRGNTEAFF. The CDR3 nucleotides are TGTGCCAGCGGTAACCCCAGGGGGAACACTGAAGCTTTCTTT.

In this sample, this clonotype turned up many times. The gene calls are TRBV30 and TRBJ1-1, with 9 bases aligning to TRBD1. Trimming at V came to 4 bases and at J to 8 bases, leaving 11 bases not matched to a gene. Germline V lookup: CDR1 GTSNPN, CDR2 SVGIG (reference sequence). The CDR3 length is 14 residues. The CDR3, as DNA: TGTGCCTGGACCCGACTCACAGGGGGCCACGAAGCTTTCTTT. This translates into CAWTRLTGGHEAFF.

This clonotype appeared many times. The genes are TRBV6-2 or TRBV6-3 and TRBJ2-2, with 8 bases that match TRBD1. The CDR3 covers 13 residues. J was trimmed by 5 bases and V by 7 bases; bases with no gene match: 3. Germline V gene data show CDR1 as MNHEY and CDR2 as SVGEGT. The CDR3, as DNA: TGTGCCAGCAATACAGGGGGGACCGGGGAGCTGTTTTTT. Its translation: CASNTGGTGELFF.

This clonotype was seen a handful of times. J is TRBJ1-4 and V is TRBV7-2, with a tentative D call TRBD1 (5 bases). The CDR3 runs to 15 residues. The V gene's germline CDR1 is SGHTA and CDR2 FQGNSA. Between the trimmed V and J ends, which lost 5 bases and 6 bases, there was a span of 16 bases. The DNA of the CDR3 is TGTGCCAGCAGCCCCGACAGAGGCCGGGATGAAAAACTGTTTTTT. This encodes CASSPDRGRDEKLFF.

The table lists this clonotype with a few counts. The chain combines TRBV6-2 or TRBV6-3 with TRBJ2-3; 8 positions match TRBD2. With 7 bases clipped from V and 1 base from J, the junction kept 13 bases outside the gene matches. CDR1 is MNHEY, CDR2 SVGEGT, per germline. The CDR3 length is 17 residues. In nucleotides, the CDR3 is TGTGCCAGCAAGAGGGCGGCGGGGGGTCAAGGCACAGATACGCAGTATTTT. Encoded protein: CASKRAAGGQGTDTQYF.

There are a few counts of this clonotype. The chain has TRBV7-9 and TRBJ2-3, with 12 bases aligning to TRBD2. Germline CDR1 reads SEHNR; CDR2 reads FQNEAQ (reference sequence). CDR3 length: 18 amino acids. Germline trimming cut 3 bases from V and 4 bases from J; bases unmatched to any gene: 11. CDR3 coding DNA: TGTGCCAGCAGCTTGGGCGTACTAGCTAGCGGGAGGGCAGATACGCAGTATTTT. Protein: CASSLGVLASGRADTQYF.

This clonotype has more than one count but fewer than ten. The chain is built from TRBV6-2 or TRBV6-3 and TRBJ2-3; D ambiguous. V lost 7 bases, J lost 2 bases, and 19 bases lay in between. This CDR3 spans 16 amino acids. Looked up from germline, CDR1 is MNHEY and CDR2 is SVGEGT. CDR3 in amino acids: CASIRSSSSLTDTQYF. CDR3 bases: TGTGCCAGCATCAGGTCAAGTAGCAGCCTCACAGATACGCAGTATTTT.

The chain recombines TRBV2 with TRBJ1-2, with D unresolved. The V gene's germline CDR1 is SNHLY and CDR2 FYNNEI. V gave up 8 bases and J gave up 7 bases, with 11 bases separating them. This CDR3 has 11 residues. CDR3 in amino acids: CASFGTAGYTF. CDR3 nucleotide sequence: TGTGCCAGCTTCGGAACAGCTGGCTACACCTTC.

This clonotype was recorded many times. CDR3 bases: TGTGCCAGCATGTTTGAGTTGGCGGTGAACATTCAGTACTTC. Protein product: CASMFELAVNIQYF. This sequence joins TRBV5-8 and TRBJ2-4; no clear D. The germline gives CDR1 SGHTS, CDR2 YDEGEE. V was trimmed by 6 bases and J by 7 bases, leaving 17 bases between them. This CDR3 is 14 amino acids long.

The V and J genes are TRBV5-5 and TRBJ2-5; TRBD2 matches 11 bases. This CDR3 region has 20 residues. Germline CDR1 reads SGHKS; CDR2 reads YYEKEE (reference sequence). The trim removed 2 bases at V and 5 bases at J, leaving 20 bases unmatched. The CDR3 DNA reads as TGTGCCAGCAGCTTCAACGCCGGGACTAGCGGAGTTCCATGGGGGGAGACCCAGTACTTC. Encoded protein: CASSFNAGTSGVPWGETQYF.

This clonotype was counted a few times. The chain carries TRBV6-5 and TRBJ1-1; D is possibly TRBD1 (5 bases). Germline V lookup: CDR1 MNHEY, CDR2 SVGAGI. The CDR3 length is 18 residues. Trimming took 0 bases from V and 0 from J, leaving 17 bases between them. For the CDR3, the DNA is TGTGCCAGCAGTTACTCGATTCCGGGACCCAGCATGAACACTGAAGCTTTCTTT. The encoded protein is CASSYSIPGPSMNTEAFF.

This clonotype was counted many times. V gene TRBV7-2 combines with J gene TRBJ2-1; D remains ambiguous. Germline assignment: CDR1 SGHTA and CDR2 FQGNSA. V shed 5 bases and J shed 4 bases, with 12 bases lying between them. The CDR3 contains 14 residues. CDR3 DNA sequence: TGTGCCAGCAGCCCCTCGTTGGGATACAATGAGCAGTTCTTC. It specifies CASSPSLGYNEQFF.

This clonotype was picked up many times. The chain combines TRBV29-1 with TRBJ1-3, with 8 positions matching TRBD1. CDR3 length: 14 amino acids. In germline, CDR1 is SQVTM, CDR2 ANQGSEA. The V and J ends lost 7 bases and 0 bases, in that order; junction bases with no gene match: 5. The CDR3 bases are TGCAGCGGAATCGGACAGGGCTCTGGAAACACCATATATTTT. Translated, it gives CSGIGQGSGNTIYF.

J is TRBJ2-5 and V is TRBV10-3; D remains unclear. CDR1 and CDR2 (germline): ENHRY, SYGVKD. This CDR3 has 13 residues. Trimming took off 5 bases at V and 0 bases at J, with 7 bases between the two ends. The CDR3 sequence is CAISSSNQETQYF. The CDR3 nucleotides are TGTGCCATCAGTAGTAGCAACCAAGAGACCCAGTACTTC.

This clonotype was detected ten times or more. The chain carries TRBV6-5 and TRBJ2-7; 9 nucleotides agree with TRBD1. Germline CDR1 is MNHEY and CDR2 is SVGAGI. The CDR3 spans 15 residues. V lost 6 bases to trimming and J lost 0 bases; unmatched junction nucleotides: 6. The CDR3 coding sequence is TGTGCCAGCAGCCGCTCGGACAGGGGCTCCTACGAGCAGTACTTC. This gives the protein CASSRSDRGSYEQYF.

This clonotype came up a few times. The J gene is TRBJ2-1, the V gene TRBV20-1; D gene unclear. The ends were cut back, 3 bases at V and 2 bases at J, with 5 bases in the middle. This CDR3 is built from 12 residues. In germline, CDR1 is DFQATT, CDR2 SNEGSKA (reference sequence). The CDR3 loop is CSASGPYNEQFF. Written as DNA, the CDR3 is TGCAGTGCTAGTGGGCCCTACAATGAGCAGTTCTTC.

The table lists this clonotype with many counts. V usage is TRBV11-2 and J usage is TRBJ2-3; 10 nucleotides agree with TRBD1. The V gene end was trimmed by 3 bases and the J gene end by 2 bases; junction bases not matched to a gene: 5. The CDR3 has 16 amino acids. Germline-derived CDR1 and CDR2 are SGHAT and FQNNGV. CDR3 residues: CASSLGGTGATDTQYF. CDR3 coding DNA: TGTGCCAGCAGCTTGGGAGGGACAGGGGCCACAGATACGCAGTATTTT.

J is TRBJ2-7 and V is TRBV11-3, with TRBD2 matching 10 bases. Germline-derived CDR1 and CDR2 are SGHNT and YENEEA. The CDR3 covers 14 residues. The V and J ends lost 6 bases and 9 bases, in that order; junction bases with no gene match: 11. For the CDR3, the DNA is TGTGCCAGCAGTAATAGCGGGAGGCCGGGGGCGCAGTACTTC. Residues: CASSNSGRPGAQYF. Drawing the rest from reference TRBV11-3 and TRBJ2-7, the complete variable domain is EAGVVQSPRYKIIEKKQPVAFWCNPISGHNTLYWYLQNLGQGPELLIRYENEEAVDDSQLPKDRFSAERLKGVDSTLKIQPAELGDSAVYLCASSNSGRPGAQYFGPGTRLTVT.

Many counts were recorded for this clonotype. The chain employs TRBV6-1 and TRBJ1-4; D is undetermined. Germline V gene sequence: CDR1 MNHNS, CDR2 SASEGT. The length of the CDR3 is 12 residues. The V and J ends lost 0 bases and 8 bases respectively, with 4 bases between them. CDR3 amino acids: CASSEAGEKLFF. The DNA of the CDR3 is TGTGCCAGCAGTGAAGCCGGGGAAAAACTGTTTTTT.

This clonotype showed up just a few times. For the CDR3, the DNA is TGCAGTGCTAGAGTAGCGTCATCCTACAATGAGCAGTTCTTC. This sequence encodes CSARVASSYNEQFF. The chain recombines TRBV20-1 with TRBJ2-1; D is perhaps TRBD2 (5 bases). Germline V gene data show CDR1 as DFQATT and CDR2 as SNEGSKA (reference sequence). The CDR3 has 14 amino acids. Trimming took 1 base from V and 1 from J, leaving 8 bases between them.